What follows is one TCR beta chain and its context. Its target is not known. The data were obtained in a study of CD8+ T cells in alopecia areata. Overall study: A regimen of oral tofacitinib, 5 to 10 mg twice daily, was given to treated patients. Findings and limits, study-wide: In blood and scalp, many expanded lesional clones persisted during tofacitinib. Treatment with tofacitinib significantly lowered scalp clonality and reduced expanded CD8+ clones among the top 100.

Specified treatment: oral pan-JAK inhibitor, 5-10 mg twice daily. Lesional scalp punch biopsies and peripheral blood came from alopecia areata patients. Extraction of RNA preceded its reverse transcription into cDNA, which served as the sequencing template. TCRdb keeps only in-frame clones here, not all; method: immunoSEQ multiplex PCR. The table has 210,000 or so clones, approximately 67% seen once; the top ten hold roughly 1.2%. The V and J ends lost 6 bases and 2 bases respectively, with 14 bases between them. Germline CDR1 reads KGHSH; CDR2 reads LQKENI. The CDR3 runs to 15 residues. The clonotype was recovered from a human donor with alopecia areata. The rearrangement links TRBV18 to TRBJ1-3; weak D call: TRBD1 (6 bases). The material was CD4+ T cells sorted from blood, obtained around week 46, from a patient treated with tofacitinib. Written as DNA, the CDR3 is TGTGCCAGCTCGCGCGAACAGGGTCCTGGAAACACCATATATTTT. Residues: CASSREQGPGNTIYF.